One and the same sample provided the 14 T cell receptor beta chains below, sequenced in a study of blood T cell repertoires in COVID-19. Method: immunoSEQ multiplex PCR; TCRdb's copy keeps in-frame clones and lacks some. Among about 160,000 clones listed, approximately 79% were seen once. Sequencing was carried out using peripheral blood. The receptors stem from a woman aged 35 to 49 with COVID-19, enrolled during active disease.

The genes are TRBV2 and TRBJ2-2, with 9 bases that match TRBD1. This CDR3 spans 15 amino acids. Germline V gives CDR1 SNHLY, CDR2 FYNNEI. With 4 bases clipped from V and 4 bases from J, the junction kept 4 bases outside the gene matches. The CDR3 coding sequence is TGTGCCAGCAGTGTTACAGGGGGCAGCACCGGGGAGCTGTTTTTT. Amino acids: CASSVTGGSTGELFF.

V usage is TRBV15 and J usage is TRBJ2-3; TRBD2 might be the D (6 bases). This CDR3 is 15 amino acids long. Germline V lookup: CDR1 LNHNV, CDR2 YYDKDF (reference sequence). V dropped 0 bases and J dropped 10 bases, with 17 bases sitting between them. The CDR3 is CATSREGGKAPAQYF. The CDR3 DNA sequence: TGTGCCACCAGCAGAGAGGGCGGGAAAGCCCCAGCGCAGTATTTT.

In DNA, the CDR3 is TGTGCCAGCAGTCACCGGGACATGTATGAAAAACTGTTTTTT. Its protein is CASSHRDMYEKLFF. V gene TRBV28 combines with J gene TRBJ1-4, with a weak D call TRBD1 (6 bases). This CDR3 comprises 14 residues. Germline lookup yields CDR1 MDHEN and CDR2 SYDVKM. The V and J ends lost 5 bases and 6 bases respectively, with 13 bases between them.

This clone has only one observation. The V gene is TRBV9, the J gene TRBJ2-1, with 16 bases matching TRBD2. V lost 4 bases and J lost 7; bases outside the gene matches: 11. The germline gives CDR1 SGDLS, CDR2 YYNGEE. The CDR3 extends over 18 amino acids. CDR3 bases: TGTGCCAGCAGCTCGAGCGGGGGACTAGCGGGAGGGAGGAATGAGCAGTTCTTC. Translation: CASSSSGGLAGGRNEQFF.

The gene calls are TRBV6-2 or TRBV6-3 and TRBJ2-5; tentatively, D is TRBD1 (6 bases). The length of the CDR3 is 14 residues. The germline gives CDR1 MNHEY, CDR2 SVGEGT. With 0 bases removed from V and 9 bases from J, the gap between germline ends came to 14 bases. The CDR3 spells CASSYSQGLSPQYF. The CDR3 coding sequence is TGTGCCAGCAGTTACTCTCAGGGGCTGAGCCCCCAGTACTTC.

J is TRBJ2-6 and V is TRBV7-3; tentatively, D is TRBD2 (6 bases). Germline V lookup: CDR1 SGHTA, CDR2 FQGTGA. This CDR3 has 17 amino acids. Trimming removed 3 bases from V and 2 bases from J, with 14 bases in between. CDR3 nucleotide sequence: TGTGCCAGCAGCTTGGAGGGGAATAGTGCTGGGGCCAACGTCCTGACTTTC. This translates into CASSLEGNSAGANVLTF.

The chain joins TRBV7-3 to TRBJ2-3; 9 positions agree with TRBD2. Germline-derived CDR1 and CDR2 are SGHTA and FQGTGA. V gave up 3 bases and J gave up 2 bases; unmatched junction bases: 3. The CDR3 loop spans 15 amino acids. CDR3 in amino acids: CASSLAGGATDTQYF. The CDR3 region has the DNA TGTGCCAGCAGCTTGGCGGGGGGGGCCACAGATACGCAGTATTTT.

This sequence joins TRBV5-4 and TRBJ1-4, with 7 bases aligning to TRBD1. Per germline, CDR1 SGHNT and CDR2 YYREEE (reference sequence). J gave up 9 bases and V 3 bases, and 11 bases lay outside the gene matches. CDR3 length: 15 amino acids. This CDR3 reads CASSSYDRVGQKLFF. DNA of the CDR3: TGTGCCAGCAGCTCCTATGACAGGGTGGGTCAAAAACTGTTTTTT.

The V gene is TRBV10-2, the J gene TRBJ1-6; 10 bases line up with TRBD1. V dropped 8 bases and J dropped 4; count of bases not matched to a gene: 2. The CDR3 contains 14 residues. Looked up from germline, CDR1 is WSHSY and CDR2 is SAAADI. CDR3 nucleotide sequence: TGCGCCAGCGGGACAGGGGAATATAATTCACCCCTCCACTTT. Protein sequence: CASGTGEYNSPLHF.

J is TRBJ2-5 and V is TRBV4-1; D not certain. The germline V and J ends were trimmed by 1 base and 6 bases, with 9 bases remaining between them. The CDR3 spans 13 residues. Germline assignment: CDR1 MGHRA and CDR2 YSYEKL. The CDR3 loop is CASSQVSRQTQYF. The CDR3 nucleotides read TGCGCCAGCAGCCAAGTGTCTAGGCAGACCCAGTACTTC.

The V call is TRBV18, the J call TRBJ1-1; maybe TRBD1 (5 bases). Trimming cost V 2 bases and J 1 base, with 8 bases left between them. The germline gives CDR1 KGHSH, CDR2 LQKENI. There are 14 residues in the CDR3. This chain's CDR3 is CASSPWGENTEAFF. CDR3 bases: TGTGCCAGCTCACCATGGGGGGAGAACACTGAAGCTTTCTTT.

The chain links TRBV2 to TRBJ1-5; tentative D call: TRBD1 (5 bases). Germline V gene lookup returns CDR1 SNHLY and CDR2 FYNNEI. With 7 bases removed from V and 0 bases from J, the gap between germline ends came to 13 bases. This CDR3 has 15 amino acids. The CDR3 nucleotides are TGTGCCAGCACCCAGGGCTCGTATAGCAATCAGCCCCAGCATTTT. Protein product: CASTQGSYSNQPQHF.

The V call is TRBV15, the J call TRBJ2-5; maybe TRBD1 (5 bases). Germline assignment: CDR1 LNHNV and CDR2 YYDKDF (reference sequence). V lost 0 bases and J 2 bases, leaving 7 bases between the germline ends. This CDR3 comprises 14 residues. The CDR3 DNA sequence: TGTGCCACCAGCAGAGATCAGGGACAAGAGACCCAGTACTTC. This sequence encodes CATSRDQGQETQYF.

The CDR3: CASSRQGARGETQYF. CDR3 DNA sequence: TGTGCCAGCTCACGACAGGGGGCTCGAGGAGAGACCCAGTACTTC. The rearrangement links TRBV18 to TRBJ2-5; 10 nucleotides agree with TRBD1. The CDR3 sequence is 15 residues long. Trimming at V came to 4 bases and at J to 4 bases, leaving 6 bases not matched to a gene. The germline V gene has CDR1 KGHSH and CDR2 LQKENI.